This T cell receptor beta chain came from a study of cytomegalovirus exposure and HLA in healthy donors. Study context: It was reported in a later analysis that the same platform had been used for the 120 validation repertoires as for the 550 to 700 first-cohort repertoires.

The donors were members of the validation cohort, which comprised 90 to 150 subjects and was separate from the first cohort of fewer than 700 subjects. A remark on this clone: Its target is unknown.

The germline V gene has CDR1 MNHNY and CDR2 SVGAGI (reference sequence). The CDR3 consists of 16 residues. The V gene lost 5 bases and the J gene lost 0 bases, with 15 bases spanning the gap. Study results and caveats: For cytomegalovirus status, the classifier reportedly gave diagnoses with high specificity and sensitivity.

Data came from immunoSEQ multiplex PCR; TCRdb stores just in-frame clones and leaves some out. The table shows 150,000 to 200,000 clones, with around four fifths occurring only once. This sequence was found in a man aged 25 to 40 in good health and CMV-seropositive. The sample was PBMCs. V and J are TRBV6-6 and TRBJ2-3; the D gene is possibly TRBD2 (6 bases). The CDR3 reads CASSLTPGTSTDTQYF. In DNA form, the CDR3 reads TGTGCCAGCAGTCTAACCCCGGGGACTAGCACAGATACGCAGTATTTT.